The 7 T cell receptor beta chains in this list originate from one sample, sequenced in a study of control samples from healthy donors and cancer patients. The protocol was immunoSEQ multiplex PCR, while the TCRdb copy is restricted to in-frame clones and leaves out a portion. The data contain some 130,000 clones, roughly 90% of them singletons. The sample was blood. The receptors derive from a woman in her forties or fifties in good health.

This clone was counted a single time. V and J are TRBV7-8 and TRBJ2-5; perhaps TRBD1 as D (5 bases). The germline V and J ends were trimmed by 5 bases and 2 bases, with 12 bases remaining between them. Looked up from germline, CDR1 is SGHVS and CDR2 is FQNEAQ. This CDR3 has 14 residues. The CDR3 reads CASSERQIQETQYF. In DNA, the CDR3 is TGTGCCAGCAGCGAGAGACAGATACAAGAGACCCAGTACTTC. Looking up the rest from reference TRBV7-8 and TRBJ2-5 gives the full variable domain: GAGVSQSPRYKVAKRGQDVALRCDPISGHVSLFWYQQALGQGPEFLTYFQNEAQLDKSGLPSDRFFAERPEGSVSTLKIQRTQQEDSAVYLCASSERQIQETQYFGPGTRLLVL.

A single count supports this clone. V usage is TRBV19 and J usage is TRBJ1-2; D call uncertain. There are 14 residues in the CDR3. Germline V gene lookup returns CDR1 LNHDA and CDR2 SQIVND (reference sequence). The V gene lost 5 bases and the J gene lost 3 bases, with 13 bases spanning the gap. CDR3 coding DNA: TGTGCCAGTAGTCCCCTCGACCCCTACTATGGCTACACCTTC. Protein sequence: CASSPLDPYYGYTF.

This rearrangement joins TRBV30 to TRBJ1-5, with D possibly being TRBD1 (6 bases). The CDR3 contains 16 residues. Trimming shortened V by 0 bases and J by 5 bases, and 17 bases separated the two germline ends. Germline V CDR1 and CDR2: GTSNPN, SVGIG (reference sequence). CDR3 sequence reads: CAWSVLGDMRDQPQHF. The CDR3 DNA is TGTGCCTGGAGTGTACTTGGGGACATGAGGGATCAGCCCCAGCATTTT.

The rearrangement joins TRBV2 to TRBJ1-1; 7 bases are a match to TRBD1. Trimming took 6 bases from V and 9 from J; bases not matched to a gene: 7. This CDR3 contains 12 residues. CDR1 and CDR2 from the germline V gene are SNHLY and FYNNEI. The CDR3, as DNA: TGTGCCAGCAGGGGAGAGGACAGGAAAGCTTTCTTT. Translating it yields CASRGEDRKAFF.

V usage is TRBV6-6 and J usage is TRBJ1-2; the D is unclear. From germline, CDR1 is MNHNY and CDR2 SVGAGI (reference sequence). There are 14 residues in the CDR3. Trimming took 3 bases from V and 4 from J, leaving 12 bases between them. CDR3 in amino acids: CASSYRHEVYGYTF. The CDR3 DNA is TGTGCCAGCAGTTATAGGCACGAGGTCTATGGCTACACCTTC.

For the CDR3, the DNA is TGTGCCAGTAGCCCGGGGACAGGGATCTACGAGCAGTACTTC. It yields the protein CASSPGTGIYEQYF. The chain has TRBV19 and TRBJ2-7; 9 bases fit TRBD1. J was trimmed by 3 bases and V by 6 bases; bases with no gene match: 6. CDR1 and CDR2 from the germline V gene are LNHDA and SQIVND (reference sequence). This CDR3 is 14 amino acids long.

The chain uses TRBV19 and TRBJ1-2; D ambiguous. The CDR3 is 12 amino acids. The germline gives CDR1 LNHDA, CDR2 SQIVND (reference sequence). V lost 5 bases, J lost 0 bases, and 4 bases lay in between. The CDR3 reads CASSPANYGYTF. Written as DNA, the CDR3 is TGTGCCAGTAGTCCAGCTAACTATGGCTACACCTTC. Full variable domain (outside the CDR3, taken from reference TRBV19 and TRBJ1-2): DGGITQSPKYLFRKEGQNVTLSCEQNLNHDAMYWYRQDPGQGLRLIYYSQIVNDFQKGDIAEGYSVSREKKESFPLTVTSAQKNPTAFYLCASSPANYGYTFGSGTRLTVV.